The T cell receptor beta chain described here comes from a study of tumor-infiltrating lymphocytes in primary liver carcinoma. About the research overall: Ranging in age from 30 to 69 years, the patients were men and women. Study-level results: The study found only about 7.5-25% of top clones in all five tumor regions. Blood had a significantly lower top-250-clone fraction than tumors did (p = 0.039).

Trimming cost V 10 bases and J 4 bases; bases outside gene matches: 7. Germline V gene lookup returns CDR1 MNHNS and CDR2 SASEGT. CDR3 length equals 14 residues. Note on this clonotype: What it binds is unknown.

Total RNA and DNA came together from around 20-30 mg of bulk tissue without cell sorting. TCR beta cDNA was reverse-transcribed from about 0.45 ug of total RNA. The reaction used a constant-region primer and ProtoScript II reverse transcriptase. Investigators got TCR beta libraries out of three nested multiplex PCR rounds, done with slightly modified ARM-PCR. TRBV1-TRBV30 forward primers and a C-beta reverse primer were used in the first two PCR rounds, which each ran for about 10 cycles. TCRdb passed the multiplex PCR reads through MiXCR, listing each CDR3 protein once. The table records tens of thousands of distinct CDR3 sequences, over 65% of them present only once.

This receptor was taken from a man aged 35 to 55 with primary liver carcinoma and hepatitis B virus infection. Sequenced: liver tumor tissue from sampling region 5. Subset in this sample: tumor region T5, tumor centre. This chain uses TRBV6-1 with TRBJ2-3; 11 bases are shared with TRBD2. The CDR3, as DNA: TGTGCCATCGTATTAGCGGGAGGGGCAGATACGCAGTATTTT. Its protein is CAIVLAGGADTQYF.